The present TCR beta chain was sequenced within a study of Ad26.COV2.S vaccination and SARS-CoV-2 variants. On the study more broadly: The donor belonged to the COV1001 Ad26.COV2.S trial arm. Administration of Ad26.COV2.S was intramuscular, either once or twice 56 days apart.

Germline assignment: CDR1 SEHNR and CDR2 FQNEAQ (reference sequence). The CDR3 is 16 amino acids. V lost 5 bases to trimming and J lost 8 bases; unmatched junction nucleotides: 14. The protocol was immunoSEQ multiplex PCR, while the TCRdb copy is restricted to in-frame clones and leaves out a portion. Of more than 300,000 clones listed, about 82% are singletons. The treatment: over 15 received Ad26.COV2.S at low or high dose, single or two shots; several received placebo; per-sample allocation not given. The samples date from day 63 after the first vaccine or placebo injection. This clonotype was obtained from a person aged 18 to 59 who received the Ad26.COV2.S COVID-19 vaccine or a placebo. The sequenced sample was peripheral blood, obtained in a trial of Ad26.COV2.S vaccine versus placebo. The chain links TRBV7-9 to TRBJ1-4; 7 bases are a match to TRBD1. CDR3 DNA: TGTGCCAGCAGCCTCCGTCCTCCGACAGGGCGGGAAAAACTGTTTTTT. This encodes CASSLRPPTGREKLFF.